Listed below are T cell receptor beta chains from one sample, sequenced in a study of cytomegalovirus exposure and HLA in healthy donors. Some clones are missing from TCRdb's copy, which holds only in-frame ones; the method was immunoSEQ multiplex PCR. Here the sample spans around 71,000 clones, under 80% being singletons. Sample: PBMCs. The receptors shown here come from a male donor in good health and CMV-seropositive. The CDR3 runs from the conserved cysteine through the conserved F or W. The D gene is left open where the match is weak. Clone size appears in some rows only: once, few, many, or a class for an expanded clone.

>TRBV30|NA|NA|TRBJ1-1
TGTGCCTGGACAAAACCCACGGGTGTCCTTGAAGCTTTCTTT
CAWTKPTGVLEAFF
>TRBV14|NA|NA|TRBJ2-7
TGTGCCAGCAGCCTGCTGGGCCCCCCCTACGAGCAGTACTTC
CASSLLGPPYEQYF
>TRBV4-3|NA|NA|TRBJ2-5
TGCGCCAGCAGCCAATCCCGCGGGTACCAAGAGACCCAGTACTTC
CASSQSRGYQETQYF
>TRBV2|NA|NA|TRBJ1-5
TGTGCCAGCAGCGCCGGGGGGAACGGCAATCAGCCCCAGCATTTT
CASSAGGNGNQPQHF
>TRBV2|NA|NA|TRBJ2-2
TGTGCCAGCACCCTCGGGACACATACCGGGGAGCTGTTTTTT
CASTLGTHTGELFF
>TRBV6-1|few|TRBD1|TRBJ1-1
TGTGCCAGCAGCACCGGGACAGGGCGAGCTTTCTTT
CASSTGTGRAFF
>TRBV7-9|NA|NA|TRBJ1-2
TGTGCCAGCAGCTTCGAGGATGGCTACACCTTC
CASSFEDGYTF
>TRBV7-6|NA|NA|TRBJ1-1
TGTGCCAGCAGCTCACAGGGAAGGACTGAAGCTTTCTTT
CASSSQGRTEAFF
>TRBV6-1|NA|NA|TRBJ1-4
TGTGCCAGCAGTGAAGGGCACGTTGAAAAACTGTTTTTT
CASSEGHVEKLFF
>TRBV5-1|few|TRBD1|TRBJ2-5
TGCGCCAGCAGCGGGGGGGGGACAGGGCGCCAAGAGACCCAGTACTTC
CASSGGGTGRQETQYF
>TRBV29-1|NA|NA|TRBJ2-1
TGCAGCGTTGAACTCAATGAGCAGTTCTTC
CSVELNEQFF
>TRBV19|NA|NA|TRBJ2-5
TGTGCCAGTAGCAGTCGAACAGGTGAAGAGACCCAGTACTTC
CASSSRTGEETQYF
>TRBV2|NA|TRBD2|TRBJ2-5
TGTGCCGGGAGGGTCGGGAGGTTGGAGACCCAGTACTTC
CAGRVGRLETQYF
>TRBV2|NA|TRBD1|TRBJ1-6
TGTGCCAGCAGACCCCAGGGGGTCCTCAATTCACCCCTCCACTTT
CASRPQGVLNSPLHF
>TRBV27|NA|NA|TRBJ2-3
TGTGCCAGCAGTTTATCGAGAGGCGATACGCAGTATTTT
CASSLSRGDTQYF
>TRBV5-6|NA|TRBD1|TRBJ2-6
TGTGCCAGCAGCTTTGGGACAGGAGTCTCTGGGGCCAACGTCCTGACTTTC
CASSFGTGVSGANVLTF
>TRBV7-8|NA|TRBD1|TRBJ1-1
TGTGCCAGCAGCTTAGCGCACAGGGGGCGGGTCACTGAAGCTTTCTTT
CASSLAHRGRVTEAFF
>TRBV19|NA|TRBD2|TRBJ2-1
TGTGCCAGTCGTGCTCCGGGGAGGGCCAGTGAGCAGTTCTTC
CASRAPGRASEQFF
>TRBV16|NA|NA|TRBJ2-6
TGTGCCAGCAGCCCCCTCTTATCTGGGGCCAACGTCCTGACTTTC
CASSPLLSGANVLTF
>TRBV2|NA|NA|TRBJ2-5
TGTGCCAGCAGTCGGACTGGGGAGACCCAGTACTTC
CASSRTGETQYF
>TRBV5-6|few|TRBD2|TRBJ2-3
TGTGCCAGCAGCTTCGGACTAGCGGGAGGAGATACGCAGTATTTT
CASSFGLAGGDTQYF
>TRBV5-6|NA|TRBD2|TRBJ2-5
TGTGCCAGCAGCTTGACGGGAGGGCAAGAGACCCAGTACTTC
CASSLTGGQETQYF
>TRBV28|NA|TRBD2|TRBJ2-1
TGTGCCAGCAGTAGGACTAGCGGGAGGTCAGATGAGCAGTTCTTC
CASSRTSGRSDEQFF
>TRBV6-5|NA|TRBD1|TRBJ2-7
TGTGCCAGCAGTTACTCGACAGGGGGAAGCTCCTACGAGCAGTACTTC
CASSYSTGGSSYEQYF
>TRBV6-6|NA|TRBD1|TRBJ1-5
TGTGCCAGCAGCCCCGGACAGGGCCTAATGTCCCAGCATTTT
CASSPGQGLMSQHF
>TRBV6-4|NA|NA|TRBJ2-7
TGTGCCAGGAGAGGACAGCCGCCCTACGAGCAGTACTTC
CARRGQPPYEQYF
>TRBV4-3|few|NA|TRBJ1-4
TGCGCCAGCAGCCAAGATTCGACAGGTCTGGCCGAAAAACTGTTTTTT
CASSQDSTGLAEKLFF
>TRBV5-1|NA|TRBD1|TRBJ1-2
TGCGCCAGCAGCTTGGGGGGGACAGGGGACGGCTACACCTTC
CASSLGGTGDGYTF
>TRBV6-1|NA|TRBD1|TRBJ1-1
TGTGCCAGCAGTGAAGTACCGACAGGGGAAGCTTTCTTT
CASSEVPTGEAFF
>TRBV6-1|NA|NA|TRBJ1-4
TGTGCCAGCAGTGAAGGGGCGGGGAGGGAAAAACTGTTTTTT
CASSEGAGREKLFF
>TRBV7-7|NA|NA|TRBJ2-6
TGTGCCAGCAGTTCTAGCTTCGGGGCCAACGTCCTGACTTTC
CASSSSFGANVLTF
>TRBV10-1|NA|TRBD1|TRBJ2-3
TGCGCCAGCAGCTTTCTACGAGTGACAGGGTGGAAAGGAGATACGCAGTATTTT
CASSFLRVTGWKGDTQYF
>TRBV11-3|NA|NA|TRBJ2-7
TGTGCCAGCAGCCAGCGGACAGCCCCCTACGAGCAGTACTTC
CASSQRTAPYEQYF